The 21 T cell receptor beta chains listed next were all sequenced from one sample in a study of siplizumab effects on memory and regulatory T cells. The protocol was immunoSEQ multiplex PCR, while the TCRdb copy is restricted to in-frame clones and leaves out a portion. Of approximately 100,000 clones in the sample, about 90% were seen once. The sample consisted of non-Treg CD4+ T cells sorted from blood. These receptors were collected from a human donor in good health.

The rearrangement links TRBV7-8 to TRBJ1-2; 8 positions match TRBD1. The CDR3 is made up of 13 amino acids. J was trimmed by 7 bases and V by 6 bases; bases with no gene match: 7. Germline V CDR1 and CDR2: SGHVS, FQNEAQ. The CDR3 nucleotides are TGTGCCAGCAGTCGGACAGGGCTTTCTGGCTACACCTTC. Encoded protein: CASSRTGLSGYTF.

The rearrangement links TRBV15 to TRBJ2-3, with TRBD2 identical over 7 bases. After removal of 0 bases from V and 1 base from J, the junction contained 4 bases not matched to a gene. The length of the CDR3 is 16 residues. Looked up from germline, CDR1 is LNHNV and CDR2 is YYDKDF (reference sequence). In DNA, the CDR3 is TGTGCCACCAGCAGAGAGCGCGGGAGCGGCACAGATACGCAGTATTTT. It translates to CATSRERGSGTDTQYF.

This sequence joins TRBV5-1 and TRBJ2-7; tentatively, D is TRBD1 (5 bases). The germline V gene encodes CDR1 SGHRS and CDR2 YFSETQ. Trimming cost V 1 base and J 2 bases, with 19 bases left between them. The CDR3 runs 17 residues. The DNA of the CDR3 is TGCGCCAGCAGCTTGTCGGTGTCAGCCGTAGGGGCCTACGAGCAGTACTTC. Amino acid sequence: CASSLSVSAVGAYEQYF.

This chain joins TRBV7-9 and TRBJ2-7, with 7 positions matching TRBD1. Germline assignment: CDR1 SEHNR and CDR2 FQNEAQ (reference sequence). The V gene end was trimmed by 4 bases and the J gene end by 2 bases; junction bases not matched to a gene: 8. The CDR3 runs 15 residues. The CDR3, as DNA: TGTGCCAGCAGCTCTCCCGACAGGGCAACCTACGAGCAGTACTTC. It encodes CASSSPDRATYEQYF.

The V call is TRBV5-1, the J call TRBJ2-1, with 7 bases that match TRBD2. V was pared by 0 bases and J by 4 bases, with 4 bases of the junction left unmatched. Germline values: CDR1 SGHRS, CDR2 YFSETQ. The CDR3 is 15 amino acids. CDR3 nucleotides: TGCGCCAGCAGCTTGGTTGCTAGCGGTTACAATGAGCAGTTCTTC. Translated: CASSLVASGYNEQFF. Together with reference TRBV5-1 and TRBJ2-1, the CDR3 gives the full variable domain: KAGVTQTPRYLIKTRGQQVTLSCSPISGHRSVSWYQQTPGQGLQFLFEYFSETQRNKGNFPGRFSGRQFSNSRSEMNVSTLELGDSALYLCASSLVASGYNEQFFGPGTRLTVL.

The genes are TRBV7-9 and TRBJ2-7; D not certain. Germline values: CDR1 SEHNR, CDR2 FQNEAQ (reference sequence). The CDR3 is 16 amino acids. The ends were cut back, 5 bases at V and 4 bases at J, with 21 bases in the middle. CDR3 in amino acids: CASSPKAKALGYEQYF. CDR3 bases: TGTGCCAGCAGCCCAAAAGCCAAGGCCCTGGGATACGAGCAGTACTTC.

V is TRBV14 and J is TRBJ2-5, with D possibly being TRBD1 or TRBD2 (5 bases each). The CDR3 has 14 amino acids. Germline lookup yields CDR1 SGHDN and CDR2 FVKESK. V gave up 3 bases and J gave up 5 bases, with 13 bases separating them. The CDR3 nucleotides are TGTGCCAGCAGCCATGTTGGGGGAAAGGAGACCCAGTACTTC. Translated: CASSHVGGKETQYF.

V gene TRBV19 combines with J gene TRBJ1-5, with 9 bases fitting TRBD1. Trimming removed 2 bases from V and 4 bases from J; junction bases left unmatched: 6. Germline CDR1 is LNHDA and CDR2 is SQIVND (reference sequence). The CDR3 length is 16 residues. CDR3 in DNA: TGTGCCAGTAGTATAATGTTGACAGGGGGAAATCAGCCCCAGCATTTT. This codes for CASSIMLTGGNQPQHF.

CDR3 residues: CASSYPGRGTEAFF. The DNA for the CDR3 is TGTGCCAGCAGTTACCCCGGGAGGGGCACTGAAGCTTTCTTT. The rearrangement uses TRBV6-5 and TRBJ1-1, with D perhaps matching TRBD1 (5 bases). Trimming pared 2 bases from V and 4 bases from J, leaving 11 bases between. CDR1 and CDR2 (germline): MNHEY, SVGAGI. The CDR3 is 14 residues long.

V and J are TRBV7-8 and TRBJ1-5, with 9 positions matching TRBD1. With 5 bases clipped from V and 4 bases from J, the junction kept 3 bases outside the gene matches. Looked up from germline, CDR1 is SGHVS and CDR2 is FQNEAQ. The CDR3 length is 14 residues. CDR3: CASSRDRANQPQHF. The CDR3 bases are TGTGCCAGCAGCAGGGACAGGGCGAATCAGCCCCAGCATTTT.

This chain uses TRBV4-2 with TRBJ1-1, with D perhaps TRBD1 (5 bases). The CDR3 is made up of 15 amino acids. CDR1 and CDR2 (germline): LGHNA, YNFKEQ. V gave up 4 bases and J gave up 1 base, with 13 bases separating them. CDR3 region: CASSPRDGRNTEAFF. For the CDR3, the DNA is TGTGCCAGCAGCCCAAGGGACGGGAGGAACACTGAAGCTTTCTTT.

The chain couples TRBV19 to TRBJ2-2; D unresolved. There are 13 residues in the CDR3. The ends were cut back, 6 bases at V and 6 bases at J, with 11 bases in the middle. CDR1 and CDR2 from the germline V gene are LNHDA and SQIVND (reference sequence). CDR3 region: CASSSRAAGELFF. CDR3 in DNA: TGTGCCAGTAGCAGCCGGGCCGCCGGGGAGCTGTTTTTT.

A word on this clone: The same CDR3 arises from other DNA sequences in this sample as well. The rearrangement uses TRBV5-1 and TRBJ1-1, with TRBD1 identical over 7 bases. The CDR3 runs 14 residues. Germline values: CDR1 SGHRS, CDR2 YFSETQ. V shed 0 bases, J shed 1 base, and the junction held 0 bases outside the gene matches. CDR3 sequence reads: CASSLDRGNTEAFF. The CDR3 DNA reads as TGCGCCAGCAGCTTGGACAGGGGGAACACTGAAGCTTTCTTT. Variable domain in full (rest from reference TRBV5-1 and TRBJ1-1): KAGVTQTPRYLIKTRGQQVTLSCSPISGHRSVSWYQQTPGQGLQFLFEYFSETQRNKGNFPGRFSGRQFSNSRSEMNVSTLELGDSALYLCASSLDRGNTEAFFGQGTRLTVV.

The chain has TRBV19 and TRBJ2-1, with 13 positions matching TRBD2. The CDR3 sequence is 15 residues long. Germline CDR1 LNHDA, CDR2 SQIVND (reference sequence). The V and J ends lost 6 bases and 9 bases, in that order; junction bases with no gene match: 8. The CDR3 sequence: CASSQLAGGRGEQFF. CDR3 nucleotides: TGTGCCAGTAGCCAACTAGCGGGAGGGAGAGGTGAGCAGTTCTTC.

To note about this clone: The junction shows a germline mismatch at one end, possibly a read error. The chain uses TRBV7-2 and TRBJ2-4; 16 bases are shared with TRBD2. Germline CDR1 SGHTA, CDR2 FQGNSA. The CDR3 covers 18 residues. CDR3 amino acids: CASSQGLAGGLAKNIQYF. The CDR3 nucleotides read TGCGCCAGCAGCCAGGGACTAGCGGGAGGGTTAGCCAAAAACATTCAGTACTTC.

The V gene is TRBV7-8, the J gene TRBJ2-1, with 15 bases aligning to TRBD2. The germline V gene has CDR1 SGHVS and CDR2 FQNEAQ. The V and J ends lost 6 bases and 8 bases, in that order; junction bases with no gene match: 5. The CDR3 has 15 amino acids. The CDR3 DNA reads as TGTGCCAGCAGTCCAGGACTAGCGGGAGGGGATGAGCAGTTCTTC. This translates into CASSPGLAGGDEQFF. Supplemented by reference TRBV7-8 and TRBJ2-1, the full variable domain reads GAGVSQSPRYKVAKRGQDVALRCDPISGHVSLFWYQQALGQGPEFLTYFQNEAQLDKSGLPSDRFFAERPEGSVSTLKIQRTQQEDSAVYLCASSPGLAGGDEQFFGPGTRLTVL.

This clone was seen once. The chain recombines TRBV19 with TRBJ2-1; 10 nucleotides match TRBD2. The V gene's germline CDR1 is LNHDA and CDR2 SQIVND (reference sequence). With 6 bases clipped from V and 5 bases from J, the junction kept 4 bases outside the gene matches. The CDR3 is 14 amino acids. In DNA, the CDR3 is TGTGCCAGTAGGCCGGGACTAGCGCACAATGAGCAGTTCTTC. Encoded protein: CASRPGLAHNEQFF.

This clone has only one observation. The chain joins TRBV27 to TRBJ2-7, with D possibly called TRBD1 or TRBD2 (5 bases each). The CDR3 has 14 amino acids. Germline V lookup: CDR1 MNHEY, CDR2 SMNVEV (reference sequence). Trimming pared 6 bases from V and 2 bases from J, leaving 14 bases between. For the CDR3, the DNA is TGTGCCAGCAGACCGGTGGGGGTAACCTACGAGCAGTACTTC. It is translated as CASRPVGVTYEQYF.

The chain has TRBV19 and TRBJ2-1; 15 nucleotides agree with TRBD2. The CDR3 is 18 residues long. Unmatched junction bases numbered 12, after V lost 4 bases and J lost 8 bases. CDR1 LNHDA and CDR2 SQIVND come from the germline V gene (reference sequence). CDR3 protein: CASSSLTGTSGRRHEQFF. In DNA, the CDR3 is TGTGCCAGTAGTAGCCTGACCGGGACTAGCGGGAGGAGGCATGAGCAGTTCTTC.

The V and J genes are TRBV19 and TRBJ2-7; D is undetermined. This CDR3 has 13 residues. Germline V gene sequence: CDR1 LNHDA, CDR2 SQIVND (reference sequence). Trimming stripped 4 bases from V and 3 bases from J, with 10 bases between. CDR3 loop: CASSTQQSYEQYF. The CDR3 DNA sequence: TGTGCCAGTAGTACGCAGCAGAGCTACGAGCAGTACTTC.

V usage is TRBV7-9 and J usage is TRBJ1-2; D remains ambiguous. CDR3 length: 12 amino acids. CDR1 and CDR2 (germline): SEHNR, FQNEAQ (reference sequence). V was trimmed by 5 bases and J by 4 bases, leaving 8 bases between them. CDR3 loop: CASSLRTYGYTF. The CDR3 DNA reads TGTGCCAGCAGCCTCCGGACCTATGGCTACACCTTC.